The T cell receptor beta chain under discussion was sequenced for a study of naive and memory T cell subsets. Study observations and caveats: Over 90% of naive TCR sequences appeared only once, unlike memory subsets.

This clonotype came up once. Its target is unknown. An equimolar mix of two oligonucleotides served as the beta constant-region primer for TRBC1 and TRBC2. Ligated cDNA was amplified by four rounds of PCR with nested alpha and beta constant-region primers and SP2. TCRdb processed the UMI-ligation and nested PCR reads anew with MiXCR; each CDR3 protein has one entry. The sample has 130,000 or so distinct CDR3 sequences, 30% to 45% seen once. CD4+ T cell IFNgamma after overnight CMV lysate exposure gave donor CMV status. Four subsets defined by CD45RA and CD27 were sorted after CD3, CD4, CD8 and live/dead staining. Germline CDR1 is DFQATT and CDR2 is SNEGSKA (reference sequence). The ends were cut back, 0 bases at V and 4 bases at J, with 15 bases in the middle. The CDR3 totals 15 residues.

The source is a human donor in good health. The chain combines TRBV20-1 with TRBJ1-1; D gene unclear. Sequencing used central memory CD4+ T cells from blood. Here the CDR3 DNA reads TGCAGTGCTAGAGACCCCATTCAATCGAGCACTGAAGCTTTCTTT. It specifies CSARDPIQSSTEAFF.